This T cell receptor (beta chain) was sequenced during a study of CD4 T cells in relation to SARS-CoV-2 and coronaviruses. As for the study in general: TCR beta CDR3s were sequenced after roughly 10-day antigen culture of PBMCs.

Cryopreserved PBMCs were CD4-enriched, then split into naive and memory cells. For around ten days, 10^5 sorted CD4+ cells grew with T cell-depleted PBMCs and CEF. Produced via immunoSEQ multiplex PCR; TCRdb's table is partial and in-frame only. Of 30,000 to 40,000 clones in the sample, around four fifths were seen once. Trimming removed 1 base from V and 9 bases from J; junction bases left unmatched: 8. There are 16 residues in the CDR3. Germline V CDR1 and CDR2: SGHRS, YFSETQ. A word on this clone: The antigen is not known.

The sample consisted of memory CD4+ T cells from PBMCs, cultured in vitro. The rearrangement joins TRBV5-1 to TRBJ2-1; 12 positions match TRBD2. The clonotype comes from an adult with COVID-19. CDR3 sequence reads: CASSLSILAGGTEQFF. In DNA form, the CDR3 reads TGCGCCAGCAGCTTGAGCATCCTAGCGGGAGGGACTGAGCAGTTCTTC.